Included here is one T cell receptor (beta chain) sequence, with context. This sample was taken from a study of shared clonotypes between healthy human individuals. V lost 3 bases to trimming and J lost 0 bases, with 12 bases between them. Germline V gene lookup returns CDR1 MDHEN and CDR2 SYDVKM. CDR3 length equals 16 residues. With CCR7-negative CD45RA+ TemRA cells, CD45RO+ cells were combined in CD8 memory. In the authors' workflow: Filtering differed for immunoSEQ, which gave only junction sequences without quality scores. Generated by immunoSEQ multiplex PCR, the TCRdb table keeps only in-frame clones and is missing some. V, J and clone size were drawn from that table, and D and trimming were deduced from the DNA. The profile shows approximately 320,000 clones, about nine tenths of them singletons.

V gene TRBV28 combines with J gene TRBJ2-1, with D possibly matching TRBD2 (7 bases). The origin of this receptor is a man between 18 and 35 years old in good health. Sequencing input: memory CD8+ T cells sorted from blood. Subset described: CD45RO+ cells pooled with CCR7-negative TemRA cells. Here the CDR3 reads CASSFRRGGSYNEQFF. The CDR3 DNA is TGTGCCAGCAGTTTCCGAAGGGGGGGCTCCTACAATGAGCAGTTCTTC.